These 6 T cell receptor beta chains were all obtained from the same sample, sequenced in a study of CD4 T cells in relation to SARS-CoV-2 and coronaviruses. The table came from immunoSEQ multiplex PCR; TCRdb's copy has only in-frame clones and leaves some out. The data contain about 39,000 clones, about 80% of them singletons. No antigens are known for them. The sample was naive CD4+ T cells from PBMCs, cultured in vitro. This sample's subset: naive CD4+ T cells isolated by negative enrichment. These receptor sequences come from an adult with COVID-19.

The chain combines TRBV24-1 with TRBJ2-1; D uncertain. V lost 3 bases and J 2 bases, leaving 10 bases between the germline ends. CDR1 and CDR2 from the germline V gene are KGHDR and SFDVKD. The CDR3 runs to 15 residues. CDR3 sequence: CATSDLDAAYNEQFF. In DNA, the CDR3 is TGTGCCACCAGTGATCTAGACGCAGCCTACAATGAGCAGTTCTTC.

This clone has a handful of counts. The CDR3 reads CAWSVRNNSPLHF. The CDR3 coding sequence is TGTGCCTGGAGTGTACGAAATAATTCACCCCTCCACTTT. This rearrangement joins TRBV30 to TRBJ1-6; D not certain. The CDR3 spans 13 residues. The V and J ends lost 0 bases and 5 bases respectively, with 5 bases between them. In germline, CDR1 is GTSNPN, CDR2 SVGIG (reference sequence).

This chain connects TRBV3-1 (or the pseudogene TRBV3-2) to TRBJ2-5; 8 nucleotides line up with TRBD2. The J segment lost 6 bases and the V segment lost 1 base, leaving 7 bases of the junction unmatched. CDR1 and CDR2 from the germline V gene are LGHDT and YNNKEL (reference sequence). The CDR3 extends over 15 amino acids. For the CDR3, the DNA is TGTGCCAGCAGCCAAGGAAGGACTAGCCGGAAGACCCAGTACTTC. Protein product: CASSQGRTSRKTQYF.

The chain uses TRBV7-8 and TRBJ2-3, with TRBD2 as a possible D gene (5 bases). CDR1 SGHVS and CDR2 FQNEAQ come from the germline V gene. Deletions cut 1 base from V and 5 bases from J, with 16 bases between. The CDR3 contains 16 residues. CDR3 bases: TGTGCCAGCAGCTTAGGGAGCGAGGGTTGGGGAGATACGCAGTATTTT. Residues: CASSLGSEGWGDTQYF.

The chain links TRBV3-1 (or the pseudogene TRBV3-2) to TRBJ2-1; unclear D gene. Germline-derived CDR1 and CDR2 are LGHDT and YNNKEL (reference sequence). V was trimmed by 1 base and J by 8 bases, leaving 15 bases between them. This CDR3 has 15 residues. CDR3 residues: CASSQGKFRAYEQFF. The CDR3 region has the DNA TGTGCCAGCAGCCAAGGGAAATTCCGGGCCTATGAGCAGTTCTTC.

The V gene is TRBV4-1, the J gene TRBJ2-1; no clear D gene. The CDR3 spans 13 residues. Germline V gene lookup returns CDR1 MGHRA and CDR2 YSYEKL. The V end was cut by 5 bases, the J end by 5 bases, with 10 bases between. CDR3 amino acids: CASSRQYDNEQFF. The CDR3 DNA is TGCGCCAGCAGCAGGCAGTACGACAATGAGCAGTTCTTC.